Each of the 25 T cell receptor beta chains below was sequenced from the same sample in a study of CD8+CD57+ T cells in acquired aplastic anemia. Genomic DNA, the template, was used for profiling of the TCR beta VDJ and CDR3. Via MiXCR, TCRdb re-called the reads, giving one row per CDR3 protein. The sample yields 100,000 to 120,000 distinct CDR3 sequences, 50% to 65% seen once. Sequencing was performed on sorted CD4+, CD8+, or CD8+CD57+ T cells (not recorded which) from PBMCs. Receptor source: a human donor in good health, serving as a control.

There are many counts of this clonotype. V gene TRBV12-3 or TRBV12-4 combines with J gene TRBJ2-7; D possibly matches TRBD1 or TRBD2 (5 bases each). The CDR3 covers 14 residues. Trimming stripped 5 bases from V and 0 bases from J, with 11 bases between. The CDR3 nucleotides are TGTGCCAGCAGTCGGGACGCAAGCTCCTACGAGCAGTACTTC. It translates to CASSRDASSYEQYF.

J is TRBJ2-1 and V is TRBV25-1, with D perhaps assigned TRBD1 or TRBD2 (6 bases each). CDR1 is MGHDK and CDR2 is SYGVNS in the germline V gene. CDR3 length: 14 residues. The ends were cut back, 8 bases at V and 9 bases at J, with 20 bases in the middle. The CDR3 DNA is TGTGCCAGCCGGTGGGGGGCAAACCCTCCTGAGCAGTTCTTC. Protein sequence: CASRWGANPPEQFF. The variable domain in full, with the rest retrieved from reference TRBV25-1 and TRBJ2-1, is EADIYQTPRYLVIGTGKKITLECSQTMGHDKMYWYQQDPGMELHLIHYSYGVNSTEKGDLSSESTVSRIRTEHFPLTLESARPSHTSQYLCASRWGANPPEQFFGPGTRLTVL.

The rearrangement uses TRBV19 and TRBJ2-7; the D gene is possibly TRBD2 (5 bases). CDR1 LNHDA and CDR2 SQIVND come from the germline V gene (reference sequence). V was shortened by 6 bases and J by 2 bases, with 14 bases between the two germline ends. The CDR3 totals 14 residues. CDR3 loop: CASRTGIGTYEQYF. CDR3 in DNA: TGTGCCAGTAGGACCGGGATAGGGACCTACGAGCAGTACTTC.

This clonotype was counted many times. The chain employs TRBV6-1 and TRBJ1-1; D is unclear. Germline CDR1 and CDR2: MNHNS and SASEGT. Trimming removed 2 bases at V and 2 bases at J, with 0 bases between. This CDR3 comprises 11 residues. CDR3: CASSENTEAFF. CDR3 coding DNA: TGTGCCAGCAGTGAAAACACTGAAGCTTTCTTT.

The sample holds many counts of this clonotype. J is TRBJ2-1 and V is TRBV2; tentatively, D is TRBD2 (5 bases). This CDR3 spans 15 amino acids. V dropped 1 base and J dropped 2 bases, with 9 bases sitting between them. Looked up from germline, CDR1 is SNHLY and CDR2 is FYNNEI. CDR3 sequence (DNA): TGTGCCAGCAGTGAAGGGCTAGCTCCCTACAATGAGCAGTTCTTC. Its protein is CASSEGLAPYNEQFF.

This clonotype appeared a few times. This sequence joins TRBV2 and TRBJ2-1; 13 positions match TRBD2. This CDR3 has 15 residues. J lost 9 bases, V lost 5 bases, and 7 bases had no gene match. Germline CDR1 reads SNHLY; CDR2 reads FYNNEI. This chain's CDR3 is CASSLGTSGATEQFF. CDR3 nucleotide sequence: TGTGCCAGCAGTTTAGGGACTAGCGGGGCCACTGAGCAGTTCTTC.

At least ten counts were recorded for this clonotype. This chain uses TRBV5-8 with TRBJ1-5; TRBD1 agrees at 11 bases. V trimming: 4 bases; J trimming: 6 bases; junction bases outside the gene matches: 3. The length of the CDR3 is 14 residues. Germline V gene sequence: CDR1 SGHTS, CDR2 YDEGEE. CDR3 loop: CASSRDRGSQPQHF. The CDR3 DNA sequence: TGTGCCAGCAGCCGGGACAGGGGGAGTCAGCCCCAGCATTTT.

The CDR3 DNA reads TGTGCCAGCAGTCCAGAAGTCCGTGGCTACACCTTC. Protein sequence: CASSPEVRGYTF. The chain combines TRBV12-3 or TRBV12-4 with TRBJ1-2; D is uncertain. Trimming left V 5 bases short and J 7 bases short, with 11 bases between. The CDR3 runs to 12 residues.

As regards this clonotype: Mismatch with germline at one junction end may stem from a read error. This rearrangement joins TRBV19 to TRBJ1-5; D uncertain. CDR3 length equals 15 residues. CDR1 is LNHDA and CDR2 is SQIVND in the germline V gene (reference sequence). CDR3 residues: CARSPNGYSNQPQHF. CDR3 in DNA: TGTGCCCGTAGCCCAAATGGTTATAGCAATCAGCCCCAGCATTTT.

This clonotype was recorded at least ten times. The chain couples TRBV9 to TRBJ2-3; possibly TRBD1 for D (6 bases). Germline V gene sequence: CDR1 SGDLS, CDR2 YYNGEE. V shed 0 bases and J shed 1 base, with 15 bases lying between them. The CDR3 sequence is 17 residues long. CDR3 in DNA: TGTGCCAGCAGCGTAGAGGGTGCAGGGGACGGCACAGATACGCAGTATTTT. It is translated as CASSVEGAGDGTDTQYF.

The chain couples TRBV2 to TRBJ2-3; D is possibly TRBD1 (5 bases). V was clipped by 7 bases and J by 4 bases, with 6 bases between them. From germline, CDR1 is SNHLY and CDR2 FYNNEI. The CDR3 contains 11 residues. The chain's CDR3 is CASTGPDTQYF. CDR3 nucleotides: TGTGCCAGCACAGGGCCAGATACGCAGTATTTT.

This clonotype rates as medium-sized (0.01 to 0.1%). V and J are TRBV15 and TRBJ1-5; D possibly corresponds to TRBD1 (5 bases). This CDR3 spans 15 amino acids. Per germline, CDR1 LNHNV and CDR2 YYDKDF (reference sequence). The V and J ends lost 3 bases and 0 bases respectively, with 9 bases between them. CDR3 amino acids: CATSREGHSNQPQHF. CDR3 bases: TGTGCCACCAGCAGGGAGGGGCATAGCAATCAGCCCCAGCATTTT.

The J gene is TRBJ2-7, the V gene TRBV25-1; 9 nucleotides agree with TRBD2. This CDR3 spans 15 amino acids. CDR1 is MGHDK and CDR2 is SYGVNS in the germline V gene. V dropped 0 bases and J dropped 7; count of bases not matched to a gene: 7. CDR3 region: CASSEYAGGVGEQYF. DNA for the CDR3: TGTGCCAGCAGTGAATACGCGGGGGGGGTGGGAGAGCAGTACTTC.

This clonotype was seen ten or more times. J is TRBJ2-3 and V is TRBV2; D tentatively reads TRBD1 or TRBD2 (6 bases each). This CDR3 is built from 14 residues. Trimming took off 7 bases at V and 0 bases at J, with 11 bases between the two ends. CDR1 and CDR2 from the germline V gene are SNHLY and FYNNEI. The CDR3 loop reads CASIRGASTDTQYF. For the CDR3, the DNA is TGTGCCAGCATAAGGGGGGCTAGCACAGATACGCAGTATTTT. Variable domain in full (rest from reference TRBV2 and TRBJ2-3): EPEVTQTPSHQVTQMGQEVILRCVPISNHLYFYWYRQILGQKVEFLVSFYNNEISEKSEIFDDQFSVERPDGSNFTLKIRSTKLEDSAMYFCASIRGASTDTQYFGPGTRLTVL.

This clonotype has a count of ten or more. The CDR3: CASSGTEENPSLNYGYTF. CDR3 bases: TGTGCCAGCTCCGGGACAGAGGAGAATCCGAGTTTGAATTATGGCTACACCTTC. V gene TRBV19 combines with J gene TRBJ1-2, with TRBD1 matching over 7 bases. There are 18 residues in the CDR3. The ends lost 9 bases at V and 5 bases at J; junction bases unmatched: 24. Per the germline V gene, CDR1 is LNHDA and CDR2 is SQIVND (reference sequence).

The V gene is TRBV24-1, the J gene TRBJ2-3, with a possible D match to TRBD1 (6 bases). Germline-derived CDR1 and CDR2 are KGHDR and SFDVKD. CDR3 length equals 13 residues. V gave up 7 bases and J gave up 3 bases, with 10 bases separating them. CDR3 nucleotides: TGTGCCACCAGAACAGGGATGACAGATACGCAGTATTTT. Translation: CATRTGMTDTQYF.

To note about this clonotype: One junction end does not reproduce the germline sequence, and a read error may be involved. This sequence joins TRBV25-1 and TRBJ2-3, with a weak D call TRBD2 (6 bases). Germline V gives CDR1 MGHDK, CDR2 SYGVNS. The CDR3 covers 15 residues. CDR3 coding DNA: TGTGCCACCAGTGAGGCCGCTAGCGTCACAGGTACGCAGTATTTT. Amino acid sequence: CATSEAASVTGTQYF. The variable domain in full, completed from reference TRBV25-1 and TRBJ2-3, reads EADIYQTPRYLVIGTGKKITLECSQTMGHDKMYWYQQDPGMELHLIHYSYGVNSTEKGDLSSESTVSRIRTEHFPLTLESARPSHTSQYLCATSEAASVTGTQYFGPGTRLTVL.

This clonotype has only a few counts. The rearrangement joins TRBV27 to TRBJ2-6; 7 nucleotides align to TRBD1. The ends lost 8 bases at V and 0 bases at J; junction bases unmatched: 7. CDR3 length equals 16 residues. Germline values: CDR1 MNHEY, CDR2 SMNVEV (reference sequence). The CDR3 DNA reads as TGTGCCAGCCTCGGGACAGCCAGCTCTGGGGCCAACGTCCTGACTTTC. Translation gives CASLGTASSGANVLTF.

This clonotype was detected ten times or more. The chain has TRBV20-1 and TRBJ2-7; 7 bases are shared with TRBD1. Germline loops: CDR1 DFQATT, CDR2 SNEGSKA (reference sequence). With V trimmed by 6 bases and J by 2 bases, 4 bases remained unmatched. The CDR3 runs 12 residues. The CDR3 region is CSAPTGTYEQYF. The CDR3 DNA sequence: TGCAGTGCCCCGACAGGGACCTACGAGCAGTACTTC.

This clonotype occurred many times. The chain couples TRBV27 to TRBJ1-1, with TRBD1 matching 9 bases. With V trimmed by 5 bases and J by 3 bases, 4 bases remained unmatched. Germline CDR1 and CDR2: MNHEY and SMNVEV (reference sequence). The CDR3 covers 14 residues. This CDR3 is CASSPGTGYTEAFF. The CDR3 DNA sequence: TGTGCCAGCAGTCCCGGGACAGGGTACACTGAAGCTTTCTTT.

The chain recombines TRBV10-3 with TRBJ1-1; 7 nucleotides match TRBD1. The CDR3 runs 14 residues. The J segment lost 5 bases and the V segment lost 6 bases, leaving 9 bases of the junction unmatched. CDR1 ENHRY and CDR2 SYGVKD come from the germline V gene. The CDR3 protein is CAISDSRGRTEAFF. The CDR3 DNA sequence: TGTGCCATCAGCGACTCCAGGGGGAGGACTGAAGCTTTCTTT.

This sequence joins TRBV6-2 or TRBV6-3 and TRBJ2-7; D gene uncertain. Deletions cut 0 bases from V and 5 bases from J, with 11 bases between. The CDR3 has 14 amino acids. The germline CDR1 and CDR2 sequences are MNHEY and SVGEGT. As DNA, the CDR3 is TGTGCCAGCAGTTACTCTAACCCGAGTGACGAGCAGTACTTC. Its translation: CASSYSNPSDEQYF.

On this clonotype: A much more abundant neighbour one base away suggests this may be a read error. This sequence joins TRBV19 and TRBJ1-2; 8 bases align to TRBD1. Per the germline V gene, CDR1 is LNHDA and CDR2 is SQIVND (reference sequence). CDR3 length: 15 residues. The DNA of the CDR3 is TGTGCCAGCAGTTCCCCGGCAGGGGGCAACTATGACTACACCTTC. It specifies CASSSPAGGNYDYTF.

This clonotype occurred a few times. This chain uses TRBV2 with TRBJ2-7; 7 positions match TRBD1. J lost 2 bases, V lost 6 bases, and 10 bases had no gene match. This CDR3 has 15 residues. Germline lookup yields CDR1 SNHLY and CDR2 FYNNEI. The CDR3 DNA reads as TGTGCCAGCAGCTACGATGTTCAGGGGGCCTACGAGCAGTACTTC. This translates into CASSYDVQGAYEQYF. The full variable domain, completed using reference TRBV2 and TRBJ2-7, is EPEVTQTPSHQVTQMGQEVILRCVPISNHLYFYWYRQILGQKVEFLVSFYNNEISEKSEIFDDQFSVERPDGSNFTLKIRSTKLEDSAMYFCASSYDVQGAYEQYFGPGTRLTVT.

This clonotype was counted ten times or more. This chain connects TRBV24-1 to TRBJ2-2; no firm D call. The CDR3 covers 15 residues. Germline assignment: CDR1 KGHDR and CDR2 SFDVKD. V lost 1 base to trimming and J lost 1 base, with 6 bases between them. Here the CDR3 reads CATSDLWQNTGELFF. The CDR3 DNA follows: TGTGCCACCAGTGATTTATGGCAGAACACCGGGGAGCTGTTTTTT.